Listed below are T cell receptor beta chains from one sample, sequenced in a study of T cell changes during pregnancy in multiple sclerosis. The method was immunoSEQ multiplex PCR; TCRdb's version includes in-frame clones alone and lacks a portion of them. The data hold approximately 88,000 clones, with approximately 94% observed a single time. Sequencing used peripheral blood, obtained in the third trimester of pregnancy. The receptor source for this set is a female donor with multiple sclerosis, enrolled in a pregnancy study. Each CDR3 is given with its conserved first and last residue. The D gene is left open where the match is weak. Not every row has a clone size; where given, it reads once, few, many or a size class.

v_call: TRBV30; j_call: TRBJ1-5; d_call: .; clone_size: .; cdr3_nt: TGTGCCTGGAGGGGGGGGGTGCGTCAGCCCCAGCATTTT; cdr3_aa: CAWRGGVRQPQHF
v_call: TRBV19; j_call: TRBJ2-7; d_call: .; clone_size: once; cdr3_nt: TGTGCCAGTAGTATAAGTGGAGGGGGCGGAGAGCAGTACTTC; cdr3_aa: CASSISGGGGEQYF
v_call: TRBV7-9; j_call: TRBJ2-3; d_call: TRBD1; clone_size: .; cdr3_nt: TGTGCCAGCAGCTTACGGGGACAGATAGCAGATACGCAGTATTTT; cdr3_aa: CASSLRGQIADTQYF
v_call: TRBV29-1; j_call: TRBJ2-1; d_call: TRBD2; clone_size: .; cdr3_nt: TGCAGCGTTGCCCGGCGGGAGGGCTCCTACAATGAGCAGTTCTTC; cdr3_aa: CSVARREGSYNEQFF
v_call: TRBV10-3; j_call: TRBJ1-1; d_call: TRBD1; clone_size: .; cdr3_nt: TGTGCCATCAGTTTCTCGGACAGGGGCACTGAAGCTTTCTTT; cdr3_aa: CAISFSDRGTEAFF
v_call: TRBV27; j_call: TRBJ1-2; d_call: TRBD1; clone_size: .; cdr3_nt: TGTGCCAGCAGGGGGACAGATTTAAGCTATGGCTACACCTTC; cdr3_aa: CASRGTDLSYGYTF
v_call: TRBV23-1; j_call: TRBJ1-5; d_call: .; clone_size: .; cdr3_nt: TGCGCCAGCAGCCCGGACCGTGACAGGAGCAATCAGCCCCAGCATTTT; cdr3_aa: CASSPDRDRSNQPQHF
v_call: TRBV9; j_call: TRBJ2-6; d_call: .; clone_size: .; cdr3_nt: TGTGCCAGCAGCGGTAGTAGCCCGGACAGACACTCCTCTGGGGCCAACGTCCTGACTTTC; cdr3_aa: CASSGSSPDRHSSGANVLTF
v_call: TRBV4-2; j_call: TRBJ2-3; d_call: TRBD2; clone_size: .; cdr3_nt: TGTGCCAGCAGCCGTGGACTAGCAACAGATACGCAGTATTTT; cdr3_aa: CASSRGLATDTQYF
v_call: TRBV30; j_call: TRBJ2-3; d_call: .; clone_size: .; cdr3_nt: TGTGCCTGGAGTCTTACAGATACGCAGTATTTT; cdr3_aa: CAWSLTDTQYF
v_call: TRBV4-2; j_call: TRBJ2-2; d_call: TRBD2; clone_size: once; cdr3_nt: TGTGCCAGCAGCCAAGAAGTTGCGGGAGAGTCGACCGGGGAGCTGTTTTTT; cdr3_aa: CASSQEVAGESTGELFF